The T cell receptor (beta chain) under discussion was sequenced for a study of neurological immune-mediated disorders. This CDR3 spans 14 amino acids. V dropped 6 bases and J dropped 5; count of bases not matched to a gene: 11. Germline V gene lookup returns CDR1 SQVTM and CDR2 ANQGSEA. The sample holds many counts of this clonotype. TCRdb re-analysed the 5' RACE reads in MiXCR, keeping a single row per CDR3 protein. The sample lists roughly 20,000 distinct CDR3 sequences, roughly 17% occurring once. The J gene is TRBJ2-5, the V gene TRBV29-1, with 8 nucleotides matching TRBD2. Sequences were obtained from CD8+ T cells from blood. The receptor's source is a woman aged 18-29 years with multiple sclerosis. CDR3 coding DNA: TGCAGCGTCGTACCGGGACTAGGTTATGAGACCCAGTACTTC. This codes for CSVVPGLGYETQYF.